This TCR beta chain was found in a study of tumor-infiltrating lymphocytes in primary liver carcinoma. Investigators took RNA and DNA out together from 20-30 mg of unsorted bulk tissue. This clonotype came up a few times. TCR beta cDNA was made from 500 ng total RNA with a constant-region primer. Three nested multiplex PCR rounds, a slightly modified ARM-PCR method, built the TCR beta libraries. Investigators reported that the first two PCR rounds, at around 10 cycles each, used TRBV1-TRBV30 forward primers with a C-beta reverse primer. TCRdb called the multiplex PCR reads again in MiXCR, with one record for every CDR3 protein. The table includes approximately 110,000 distinct CDR3 sequences, around 60% detected once. Trimming cost V 1 base and J 6 bases, with 7 bases left between them. The V gene's germline CDR1 is SEHNR and CDR2 FQNEAQ (reference sequence). The CDR3 has 12 amino acids.

The receptor was derived from a woman in her sixties with primary liver carcinoma and hepatitis B virus infection. The chain recombines TRBV7-9 with TRBJ2-7; D gene unclear. The specimen sequenced was liver tumor tissue from sampling region 1. This sample's subset: tumor region T1, superior pole. CDR3: CASSLEGGEQYF. For the CDR3, the DNA is TGTGCCAGCAGCTTAGAGGGCGGCGAGCAGTACTTC.